This T cell receptor beta chain was found in a study of blood T cell repertoires in COVID-19. Sequenced by immunoSEQ multiplex PCR; TCRdb stores in-frame clones only, minus some. The sample lists some 200,000 clones; more than 65% were seen once. Trimming removed 1 base at V and 2 bases at J, with 17 bases between. The CDR3 extends over 17 amino acids. Germline lookup yields CDR1 SGHTA and CDR2 FQGTGA. V is TRBV7-3 and J is TRBJ1-1; D is perhaps TRBD1 (5 bases). The specimen was PBMCs or T cells enriched from blood (not recorded which). The clonotype originates from a man between 35 and 55 years old who had recovered from COVID-19. The CDR3 is CASSLRFGTGLNTEAFF. The CDR3 DNA follows: TGTGCCAGCAGCTTAAGGTTCGGTACAGGACTAAACACTGAAGCTTTCTTT.